What follows describes a single T cell receptor beta chain. The antigen is unknown. The DNA ends 3 residues before the CDR3 does, and the rest of the CDR3 is filled in from the germline J gene. V lost 4 bases and J lost 0; bases outside the gene matches: 3. The CDR3 length is 14 residues. Germline V CDR1 and CDR2: SGHRS, YFSETQ. The source of the sample is a study of T cells in women clearing cervical HPV infection. The wider study: Women with histologically confirmed HPV16-related CIN3 or worse, 2 with invasive cancer, served as cases. Controls were women whose single incident HPV16 infection cleared within 12 months without precancer or cancer. The study, taken as a whole, reports: CIN3+ cases had significantly higher TCR richness than controls; evenness did not differ.

Each participant carried one incident cervical HPV16 infection only. This table comes from immunoSEQ multiplex PCR, and its TCRdb copy is limited to in-frame clones, with some not included. With 15,000 to 20,000 clones in the sample, the ten largest clones hold about a sixth. J is TRBJ1-1 and V is TRBV5-1, with 7 nucleotides matching TRBD1. The specimen was blood buffy coat. The source is a woman aged 18-70 years with a cervical HPV16 infection that either progressed to CIN3+ or cleared (not recorded which). The CDR3 here is CASSGGQMNTEAFF. CDR3 bases read: TGCGCCAGCAGCGGGGGACAGATGAACACTGAA.